The source of this T cell receptor (beta chain) is a study of cytomegalovirus exposure and HLA in healthy donors. General study results and limits: The productive fraction for most TCR beta V segments was about 90% or about 30% in an earlier analysis. A later look showed TCR association rates differing by HLA locus, highest for DRB1 and lowest for HLA-C. Among TCR beta chains, those listed as cytomegalovirus-associated numbered fewer than 200.

Of note for this clone: Its antigen is not identified.

Amplification used 60 Vbeta primers and 13 Jbeta primers. Authors' methods: In a later analysis, the count reached 82 million or so unique TCR beta chains, with about 10 million shared. Sequenced by immunoSEQ multiplex PCR; TCRdb stores in-frame clones only, minus some. That table gives V, J and clone size, and the DNA gave D and trimming. The sample holds under 200,000 clones, roughly 80% seen once. The source is a man younger than 30 in good health and CMV-seropositive. Sample: PBMCs.

The CDR3 sequence is CASRGRGANQPQHF. The CDR3 bases are TGCGCCAGCCGGGGTCGGGGGGCGAATCAGCCCCAGCATTTT. This chain links TRBV10-2 with TRBJ1-5, with D possibly matching TRBD1 (6 bases). The germline gives CDR1 WSHSY, CDR2 SAAADI. Trimming left V 8 bases short and J 4 bases short, with 15 bases between. This CDR3 has 14 amino acids.